The clone carrying this TCR beta chain was detected only once. Its cognate antigen is unknown. The entry originates in a study of cytomegalovirus exposure and HLA in healthy donors. Background on the study: Some 180 million T cells yielded over 90 million unique TCR beta sequences in earlier analysis.

Primers included in the PCR were 60 Vbeta and 13 Jbeta primers. TCRdb's copy holds only in-frame clones and misses some; the assay was immunoSEQ multiplex PCR. The table lists about 150,000 clones, roughly 70% of them singletons. Germline CDR1 is SGHVS and CDR2 is FQNEAQ. This CDR3 region has 14 residues. J lost 4 bases, V lost 5 bases, and 1 base had no gene match. Study observations and caveats: In a later analysis, parvovirus B19, influenza, CMV and Epstein-Barr virus appeared linked to several top co-occurrence clusters. Presence/absence analyses rested on an assumption that sequencing depth was roughly uniform across donors. One variant, a missense change in DCLRE1C, was linked in a later analysis to TCR beta V- and J-gene trimming.

The sequencing input was PBMCs. The V gene is TRBV7-8, the J gene TRBJ1-4; TRBD1 matches 10 bases. This sequence was found in a man in his sixties in good health and CMV-seronegative. The CDR3 DNA reads TGTGCCAGCAGCCGGGACAGGGGTAATGAAAAACTGTTTTTT. Residues: CASSRDRGNEKLFF.